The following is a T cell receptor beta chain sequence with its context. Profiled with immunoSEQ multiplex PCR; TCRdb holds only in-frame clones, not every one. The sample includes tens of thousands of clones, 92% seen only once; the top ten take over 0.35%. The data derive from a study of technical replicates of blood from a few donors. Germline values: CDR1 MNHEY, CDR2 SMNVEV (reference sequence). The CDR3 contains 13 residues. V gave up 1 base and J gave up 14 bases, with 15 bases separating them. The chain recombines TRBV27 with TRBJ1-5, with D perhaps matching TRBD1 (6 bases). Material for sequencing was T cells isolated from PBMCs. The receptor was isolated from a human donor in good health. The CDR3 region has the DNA TGTGCCAGCAGTTTATTTCCGGGACACCAGAAGCATTTT. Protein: CASSLFPGHQKHF.